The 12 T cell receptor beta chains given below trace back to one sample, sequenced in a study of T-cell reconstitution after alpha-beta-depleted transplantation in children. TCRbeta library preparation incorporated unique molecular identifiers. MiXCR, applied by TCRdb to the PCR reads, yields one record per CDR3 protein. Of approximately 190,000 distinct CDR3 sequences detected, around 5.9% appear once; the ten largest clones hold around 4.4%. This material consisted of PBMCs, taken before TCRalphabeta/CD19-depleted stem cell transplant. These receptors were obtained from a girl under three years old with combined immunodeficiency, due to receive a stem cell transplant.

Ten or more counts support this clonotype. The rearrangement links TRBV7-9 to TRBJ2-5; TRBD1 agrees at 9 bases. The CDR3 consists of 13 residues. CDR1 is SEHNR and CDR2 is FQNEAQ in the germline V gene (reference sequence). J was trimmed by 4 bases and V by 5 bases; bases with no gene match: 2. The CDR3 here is CASSPDRGETQYF. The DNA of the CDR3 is TGTGCCAGCAGCCCGGACAGGGGAGAGACCCAGTACTTC.

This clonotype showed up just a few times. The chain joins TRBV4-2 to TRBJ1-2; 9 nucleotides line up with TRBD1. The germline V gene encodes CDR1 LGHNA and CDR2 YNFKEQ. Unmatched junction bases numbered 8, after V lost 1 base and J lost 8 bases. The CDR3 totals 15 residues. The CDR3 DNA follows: TGTGCCAGCAGCCAAGTCGAACAGGGGGCGTTCGGCTACACCTTC. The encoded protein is CASSQVEQGAFGYTF.

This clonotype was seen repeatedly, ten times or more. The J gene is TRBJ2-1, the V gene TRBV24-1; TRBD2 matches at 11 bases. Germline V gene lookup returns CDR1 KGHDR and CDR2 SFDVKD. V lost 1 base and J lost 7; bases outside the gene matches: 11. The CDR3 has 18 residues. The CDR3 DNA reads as TGTGCCACCAGTGATTTTGAGACTAGCGGGACCTGGAGGAATGAGCAGTTCTTC. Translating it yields CATSDFETSGTWRNEQFF.

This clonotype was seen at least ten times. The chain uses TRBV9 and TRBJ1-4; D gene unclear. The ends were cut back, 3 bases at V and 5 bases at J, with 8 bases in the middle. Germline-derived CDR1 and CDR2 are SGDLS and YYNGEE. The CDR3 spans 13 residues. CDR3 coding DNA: TGTGCCAGCAGCGCCGACGGAAATGAAAAACTGTTTTTT. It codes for CASSADGNEKLFF. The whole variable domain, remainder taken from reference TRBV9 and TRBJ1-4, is DSGVTQTPKHLITATGQRVTLRCSPRSGDLSVYWYQQSLDQGLQFLIQYYNGEERAKGNILERFSAQQFPDLHSELNLSSLELGDSALYFCASSADGNEKLFFGSGTQLSVL.

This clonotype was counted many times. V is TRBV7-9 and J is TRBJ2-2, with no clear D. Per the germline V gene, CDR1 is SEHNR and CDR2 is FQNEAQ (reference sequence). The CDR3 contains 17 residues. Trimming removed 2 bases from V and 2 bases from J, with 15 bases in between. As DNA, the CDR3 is TGTGCCAGCAGCTTATACGGGCTCCGACCAAACACCGGGGAGCTGTTTTTT. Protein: CASSLYGLRPNTGELFF.

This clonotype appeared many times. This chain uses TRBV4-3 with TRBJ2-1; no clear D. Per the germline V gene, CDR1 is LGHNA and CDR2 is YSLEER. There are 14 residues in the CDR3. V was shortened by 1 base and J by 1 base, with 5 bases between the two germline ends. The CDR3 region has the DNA TGCGCCAGCAGCCAAGCGAATTCCTACAATGAGCAGTTCTTC. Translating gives CASSQANSYNEQFF.

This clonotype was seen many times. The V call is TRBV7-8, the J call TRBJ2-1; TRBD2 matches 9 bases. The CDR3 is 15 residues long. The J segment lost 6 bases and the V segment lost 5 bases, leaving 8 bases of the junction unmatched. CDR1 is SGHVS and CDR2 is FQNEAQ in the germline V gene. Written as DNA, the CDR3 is TGTGCCAGCAGCCCACTTCCGGGACTAGCCAATGAGCAGTTCTTC. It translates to CASSPLPGLANEQFF.

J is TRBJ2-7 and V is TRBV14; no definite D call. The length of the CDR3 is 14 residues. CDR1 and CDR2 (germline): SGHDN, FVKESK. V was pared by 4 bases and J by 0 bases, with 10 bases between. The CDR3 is CASSLRSYSYEQYF. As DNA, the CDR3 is TGTGCCAGCAGCCTAAGGTCCTACTCCTACGAGCAGTACTTC.

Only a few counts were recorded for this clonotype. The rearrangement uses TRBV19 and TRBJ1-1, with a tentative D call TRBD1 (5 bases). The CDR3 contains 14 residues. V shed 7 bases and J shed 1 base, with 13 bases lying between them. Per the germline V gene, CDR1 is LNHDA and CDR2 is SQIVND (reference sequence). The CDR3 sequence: CASTLWGSNTEAFF. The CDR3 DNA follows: TGTGCCAGTACCTTATGGGGGTCGAACACTGAAGCTTTCTTT.

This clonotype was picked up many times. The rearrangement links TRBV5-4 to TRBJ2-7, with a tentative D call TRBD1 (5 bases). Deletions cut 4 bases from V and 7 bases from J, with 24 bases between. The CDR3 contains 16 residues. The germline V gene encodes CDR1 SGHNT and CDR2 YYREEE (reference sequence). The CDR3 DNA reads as TGTGCCAGCAGCCAGGGAACCAGCTATGTCGTACGGGAGCAGTACTTC. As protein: CASSQGTSYVVREQYF.

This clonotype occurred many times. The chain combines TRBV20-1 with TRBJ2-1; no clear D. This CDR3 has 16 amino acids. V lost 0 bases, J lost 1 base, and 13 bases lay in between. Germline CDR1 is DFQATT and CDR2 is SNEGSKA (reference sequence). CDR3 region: CSARDGGGGSYNEQFF. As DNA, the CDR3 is TGCAGTGCTAGAGATGGTGGCGGCGGTTCCTACAATGAGCAGTTCTTC.

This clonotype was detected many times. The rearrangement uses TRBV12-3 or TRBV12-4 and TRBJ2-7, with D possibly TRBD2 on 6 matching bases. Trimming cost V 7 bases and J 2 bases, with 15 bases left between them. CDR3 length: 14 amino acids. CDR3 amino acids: CASTVAGPPYEQYF. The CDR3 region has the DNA TGTGCCAGCACCGTGGCGGGACCACCCTACGAGCAGTACTTC.